This paragraph reports one TCR beta chain. This CDR3 has 13 amino acids. Trimming stripped 4 bases from V and 4 bases from J, with 8 bases between. Germline loops: CDR1 SGHVS, CDR2 FQNEAQ. The method was immunoSEQ multiplex PCR; TCRdb's version includes in-frame clones alone and lacks a portion of them. Here the sample spans 120,000 or so clones, around 92% being singletons. The sample is drawn from a study of control samples from healthy donors and cancer patients. The chain links TRBV7-8 to TRBJ1-5, with unresolved D. The clonotype comes from a man older than 75 with head and neck cancer. The sample taken for sequencing was PBMCs. The CDR3: CASSSRKNQPQHF. The CDR3 DNA sequence: TGTGCCAGCAGCTCCCGGAAAAATCAGCCCCAGCATTTT.